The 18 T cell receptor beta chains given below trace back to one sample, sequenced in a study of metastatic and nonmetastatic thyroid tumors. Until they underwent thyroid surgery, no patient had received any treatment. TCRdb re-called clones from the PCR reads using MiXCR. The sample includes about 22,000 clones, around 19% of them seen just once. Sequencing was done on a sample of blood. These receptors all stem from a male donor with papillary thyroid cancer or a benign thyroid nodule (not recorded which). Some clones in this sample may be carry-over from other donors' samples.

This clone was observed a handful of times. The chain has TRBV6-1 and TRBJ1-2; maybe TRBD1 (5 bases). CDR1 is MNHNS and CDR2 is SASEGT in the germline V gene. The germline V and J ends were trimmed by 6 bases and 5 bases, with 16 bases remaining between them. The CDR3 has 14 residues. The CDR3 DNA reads TGTGCCAGCAGGTCTAACCAGGGTGTTTATGGCTACACCTTC. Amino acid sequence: CASRSNQGVYGYTF.

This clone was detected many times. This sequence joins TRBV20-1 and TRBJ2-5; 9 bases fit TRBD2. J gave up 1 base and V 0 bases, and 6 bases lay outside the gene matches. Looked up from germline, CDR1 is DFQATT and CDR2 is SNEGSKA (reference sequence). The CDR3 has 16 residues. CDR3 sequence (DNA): TGCAGTGCTAGAGATATTAGCGGGAGTAGCCAAGAGACCCAGTACTTC. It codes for CSARDISGSSQETQYF.

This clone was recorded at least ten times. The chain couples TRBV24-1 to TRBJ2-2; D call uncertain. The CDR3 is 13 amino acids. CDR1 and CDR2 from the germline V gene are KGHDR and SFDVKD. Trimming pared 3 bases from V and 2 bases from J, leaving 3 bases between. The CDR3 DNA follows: TGTGCCACCAGTGATGTCAACACCGGGGAGCTGTTTTTT. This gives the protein CATSDVNTGELFF.

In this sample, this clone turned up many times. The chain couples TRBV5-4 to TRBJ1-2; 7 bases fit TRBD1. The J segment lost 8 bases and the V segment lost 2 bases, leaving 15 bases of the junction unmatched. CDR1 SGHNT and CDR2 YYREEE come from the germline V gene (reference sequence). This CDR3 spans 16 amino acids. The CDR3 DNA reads TGTGCCAGCAGCTTCCCAAACCAACAGGGGAGAGGGGGCTACACCTTC. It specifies CASSFPNQQGRGGYTF.

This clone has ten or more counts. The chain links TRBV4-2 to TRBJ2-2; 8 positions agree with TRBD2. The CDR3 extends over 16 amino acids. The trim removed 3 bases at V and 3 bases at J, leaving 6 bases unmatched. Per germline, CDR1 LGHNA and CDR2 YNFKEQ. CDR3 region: CASSQSRTSHTGELFF. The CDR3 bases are TGTGCCAGCAGCCAGAGTCGGACTAGCCACACCGGGGAGCTGTTTTTT.

The CDR3 DNA reads TGTGCCAGCAGCTTAGCGCATCCAGGGGGCTACTATGGCTACACCTTC. This gives the protein CASSLAHPGGYYGYTF. This sequence joins TRBV11-1 and TRBJ1-2; TRBD1 aligns across 8 bases. CDR1 and CDR2 from the germline V gene are SGHAT and FQDESV (reference sequence). V dropped 0 bases and J dropped 3; count of bases not matched to a gene: 6. This CDR3 is built from 16 residues.

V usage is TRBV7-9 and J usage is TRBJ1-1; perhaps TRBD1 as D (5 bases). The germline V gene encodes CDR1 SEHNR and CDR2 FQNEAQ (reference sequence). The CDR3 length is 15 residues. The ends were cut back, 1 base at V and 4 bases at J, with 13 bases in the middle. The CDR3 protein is CASSLGRTIGTEAFF. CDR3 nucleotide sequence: TGTGCCAGCAGCTTAGGTCGGACAATTGGCACTGAAGCTTTCTTT.

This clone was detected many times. The CDR3 is CASSDGFSGANVLTF. In nucleotides, the CDR3 is TGTGCCAGCAGTGACGGGTTTTCTGGGGCCAACGTCCTGACTTTC. The V gene is TRBV6-4, the J gene TRBJ2-6; D not resolved. CDR3 length: 15 amino acids. Trimming pared 2 bases from V and 1 base from J, leaving 6 bases between. CDR1 and CDR2 from the germline V gene are MRHNA and SNTAGT.

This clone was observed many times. DNA for the CDR3: TGTGCCAGCAGTCCCCGGACAGGGGGGTTTGAAAAACTGTTTTTT. This sequence encodes CASSPRTGGFEKLFF. The chain recombines TRBV28 with TRBJ1-4; 10 nucleotides match TRBD1. CDR3 length: 15 amino acids. V shed 5 bases, J shed 7 bases, and the junction held 7 bases outside the gene matches. The germline V gene encodes CDR1 MDHEN and CDR2 SYDVKM.

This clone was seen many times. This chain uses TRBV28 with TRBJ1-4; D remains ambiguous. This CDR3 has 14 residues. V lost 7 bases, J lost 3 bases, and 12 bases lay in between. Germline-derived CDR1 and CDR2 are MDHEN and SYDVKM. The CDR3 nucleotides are TGTGCCAGCACCCCTTTTGCGGCTAATGAAAAACTGTTTTTT. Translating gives CASTPFAANEKLFF.

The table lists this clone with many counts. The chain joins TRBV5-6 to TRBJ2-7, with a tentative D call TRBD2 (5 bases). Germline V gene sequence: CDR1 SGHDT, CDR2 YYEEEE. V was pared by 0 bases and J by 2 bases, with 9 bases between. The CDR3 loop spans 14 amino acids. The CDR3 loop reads CASSLGLLAYEQYF. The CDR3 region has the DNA TGTGCCAGCAGCTTGGGACTATTAGCCTACGAGCAGTACTTC.

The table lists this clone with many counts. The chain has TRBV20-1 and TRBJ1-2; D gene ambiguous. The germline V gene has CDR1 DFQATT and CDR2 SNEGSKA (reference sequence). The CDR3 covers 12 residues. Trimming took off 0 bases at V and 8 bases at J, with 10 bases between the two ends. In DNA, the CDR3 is TGCAGTGCTAGAGATTTATTGCTCGGCTACACCTTC. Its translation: CSARDLLLGYTF.

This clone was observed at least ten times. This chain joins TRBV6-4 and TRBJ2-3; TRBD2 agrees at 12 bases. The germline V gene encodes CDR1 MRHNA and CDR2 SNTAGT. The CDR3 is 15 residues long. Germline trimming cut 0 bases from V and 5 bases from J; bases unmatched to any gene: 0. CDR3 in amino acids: CASSDSLAGGDTQYF. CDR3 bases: TGTGCCAGCAGTGACTCACTAGCGGGGGGAGATACGCAGTATTTT.

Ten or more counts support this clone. The CDR3 bases are TGTGCCAGCAGCCAATACAGGGGGCGCGGAGAAAAACTGTTTTTT. It is translated as CASSQYRGRGEKLFF. The chain employs TRBV3-1 and TRBJ1-4; the match to TRBD1 covers 9 bases. The germline V gene encodes CDR1 LGHDT and CDR2 YNNKEL (reference sequence). The CDR3 runs 15 residues. V gave up 2 bases and J gave up 8 bases; unmatched junction bases: 6.

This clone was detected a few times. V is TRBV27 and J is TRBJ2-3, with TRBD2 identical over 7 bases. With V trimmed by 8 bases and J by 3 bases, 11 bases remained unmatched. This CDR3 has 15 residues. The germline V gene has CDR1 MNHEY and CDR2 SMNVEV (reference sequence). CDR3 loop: CASLKSGKETDTQYF. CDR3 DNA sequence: TGTGCCAGCCTTAAAAGCGGGAAAGAGACAGATACGCAGTATTTT.

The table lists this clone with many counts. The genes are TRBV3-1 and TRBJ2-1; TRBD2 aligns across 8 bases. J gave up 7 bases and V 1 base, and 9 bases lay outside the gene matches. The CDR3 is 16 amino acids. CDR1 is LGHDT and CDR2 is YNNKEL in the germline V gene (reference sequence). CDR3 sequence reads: CASSQGSGMVGNEQFF. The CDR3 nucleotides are TGTGCCAGCAGCCAAGGTAGCGGGATGGTGGGAAATGAGCAGTTCTTC.

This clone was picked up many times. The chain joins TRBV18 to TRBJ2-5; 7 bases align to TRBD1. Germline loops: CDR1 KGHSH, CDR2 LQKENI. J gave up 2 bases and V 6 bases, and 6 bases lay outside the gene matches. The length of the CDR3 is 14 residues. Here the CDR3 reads CASSRTGDQETQYF. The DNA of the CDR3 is TGTGCCAGCTCGCGGACAGGAGATCAAGAGACCCAGTACTTC.

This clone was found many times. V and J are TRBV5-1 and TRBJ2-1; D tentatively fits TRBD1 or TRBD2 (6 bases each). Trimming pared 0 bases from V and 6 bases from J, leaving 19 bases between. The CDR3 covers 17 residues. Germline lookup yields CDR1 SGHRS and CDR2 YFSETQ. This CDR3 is CASSLAPLGGTLNEQFF. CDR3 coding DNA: TGCGCCAGCAGCTTGGCTCCCCTGGGGGGCACCCTCAATGAGCAGTTCTTC.